One and the same sample provided the 25 T cell receptor beta chains below, sequenced in a study of T-cell reconstitution after alpha-beta-depleted transplantation in children (TCRdb year 2016). What the treatment or condition label conveys for this sample: allogeneic hematopoietic cell transplantation with graft depleted of TCRalphabeta T cells and CD19 B cells. The method was PCR. Sequencing was carried out with an Illumina HiSeq 2500. TCR libraries were prepared with molecular barcoding, using unique molecular identifiers to normalize TCRbeta repertoire quantification. TCRdb applied fastp at Q25 and MiXCR to the public reads, then kept only in-frame beta chains. All rows with the same CDR3 protein become a single entry with the most common DNA and genes. The sample profile shows about 400,000 distinct CDR3 sequences; 15% to 20% of them were found once. About 32% of the sample goes to the ten largest clones.

The source was PBMCs, mostly from graft donor cells, collected 360 days after TCRalphabeta/CD19-depleted stem cell transplant. The receptors derive from a boy in the first two years of life who had a stem cell transplant for Wiskott-Aldrich syndrome, so the T cells may come from the graft donor.

A few counts support this clonotype. This chain joins TRBV6-7 and TRBJ2-1; D possibly corresponds to TRBD2 (7 bases). TRBV6-7 is sorted into the ORF group, with uncertain function. The CDR3 runs 16 residues. The V end lost 7 bases, the J end lost 0 bases, and 16 bases lay between the germline ends. Written as DNA, the CDR3 is TGTGCCAGCACCCCGGGGGGCCTGAGCTCCTACAATGAGCAGTTCTTC. This translates into CASTPGGLSSYNEQFF.

The V and J genes are TRBV30 and TRBJ2-5, with D hard to call. This CDR3 region has 11 residues. CDR1 and CDR2 (germline): GTSNPN, SVGIG (reference sequence). V lost 1 base, J lost 5 bases, and 5 bases lay in between. The CDR3 DNA is TGTGCCTGGAGTGCGTCGGAGACCCAGTACTTC. Its translation: CAWSASETQYF.

This clonotype was picked up a small number of times. The genes are TRBV2 and TRBJ1-4; the D gene is possibly TRBD1 (6 bases). This CDR3 has 14 residues. Trimming stripped 2 bases from V and 5 bases from J, with 9 bases between. CDR1 SNHLY and CDR2 FYNNEI come from the germline V gene. CDR3 residues: CASSENRANEKLFF. The CDR3 nucleotides are TGTGCCAGCAGTGAAAACAGGGCGAATGAAAAACTGTTTTTT. The variable domain in full, completed from reference TRBV2 and TRBJ1-4, reads EPEVTQTPSHQVTQMGQEVILRCVPISNHLYFYWYRQILGQKVEFLVSFYNNEISEKSEIFDDQFSVERPDGSNFTLKIRSTKLEDSAMYFCASSENRANEKLFFGSGTQLSVL.

There are many counts of this clonotype. The genes are TRBV29-1 and TRBJ2-5, with D possibly TRBD1 on 5 matching bases. Trimming cost V 4 bases and J 5 bases, with 17 bases left between them. The CDR3 length is 14 residues. CDR1 SQVTM and CDR2 ANQGSEA come from the germline V gene. This CDR3 reads CSVAPYRPEETQYF. The CDR3 coding sequence is TGCAGCGTTGCCCCCTACAGGCCGGAGGAGACCCAGTACTTC.

V is TRBV9 and J is TRBJ1-1, with D uncertain. This CDR3 region has 15 residues. From germline, CDR1 is SGDLS and CDR2 YYNGEE. Deletions cut 0 bases from V and 0 bases from J, with 9 bases between. CDR3 bases: TGTGCCAGCAGCGTAGATCCGGGCATGAACACTGAAGCTTTCTTT. Amino acids: CASSVDPGMNTEAFF.

The chain uses TRBV15 and TRBJ2-7; a possible D gene is TRBD2 (7 bases). Germline assignment: CDR1 LNHNV and CDR2 YYDKDF (reference sequence). The CDR3 has 16 residues. The V end was cut by 1 base, the J end by 3 bases, with 16 bases between. CDR3 protein: CATSRVGGGDGYEQYF. CDR3 nucleotides: TGTGCCACCAGCAGAGTCGGAGGGGGGGACGGCTACGAGCAGTACTTC.

V is TRBV25-1 and J is TRBJ1-6, with D unresolved. The germline CDR1 and CDR2 sequences are MGHDK and SYGVNS. The CDR3 is 14 amino acids. Trimming stripped 6 bases from V and 4 bases from J, with 10 bases between. CDR3 loop: CASSAHFYNSPLHF. CDR3 DNA: TGTGCCAGCAGCGCACACTTTTATAATTCACCCCTCCACTTT.

The rearrangement joins TRBV27 to TRBJ2-7, with D possibly TRBD1 on 6 matching bases. Germline lookup yields CDR1 MNHEY and CDR2 SMNVEV (reference sequence). This CDR3 is 14 amino acids long. V shed 6 bases and J shed 2 bases, with 14 bases lying between them. CDR3 region: CASSPYGTPYEQYF. The CDR3 DNA is TGTGCCAGCAGCCCGTACGGGACACCCTACGAGCAGTACTTC.

This clonotype was counted only a few times. The chain employs TRBV10-3 and TRBJ2-6; D is uncertain. V was clipped by 5 bases and J by 1 base, with 3 bases between them. Germline V gives CDR1 ENHRY, CDR2 SYGVKD. This CDR3 has 13 amino acids. CDR3 bases: TGTGCCATCAGTTCTTCTGGGGCCAACGTCCTGACTTTC. Translation gives CAISSSGANVLTF.

Comments on this clonotype: A much bigger clone sits one base away, suggesting this may be a read error. This rearrangement joins TRBV5-1 to TRBJ2-7; no definite D call. V lost 0 bases and J lost 2, with 9 bases in between. CDR1 and CDR2 from the germline V gene are SGHRS and YFSETQ. This CDR3 region has 14 residues. CDR3 amino acids: CASSLGHATYEQYF. In nucleotides, the CDR3 is TGCGCCAGCAGCTTGGGACACGCAACCTACGAGCAGTACTTC.

The rearrangement joins TRBV25-1 to TRBJ2-1; TRBD2 aligns across 7 bases. The germline gives CDR1 MGHDK, CDR2 SYGVNS. Germline trimming cut 8 bases from V and 2 bases from J; bases unmatched to any gene: 6. The CDR3 totals 14 residues. The CDR3 here is CASDGRPAYNEQFF. The CDR3 DNA reads as TGTGCCAGCGACGGGAGGCCCGCCTACAATGAGCAGTTCTTC. Using reference TRBV25-1 and TRBJ2-1 for the parts outside the CDR3, the full variable domain is EADIYQTPRYLVIGTGKKITLECSQTMGHDKMYWYQQDPGMELHLIHYSYGVNSTEKGDLSSESTVSRIRTEHFPLTLESARPSHTSQYLCASDGRPAYNEQFFGPGTRLTVL.

This rearrangement joins TRBV2 to TRBJ2-3; 13 bases map to TRBD2. Losses at the gene ends were 3 bases for V and 7 bases for J; bases not matched to a gene: 7. Germline V CDR1 and CDR2: SNHLY, FYNNEI. The CDR3 runs 16 residues. The CDR3 DNA reads TGTGCCAGCAGTGAGACGGGACTAGCGGGGCCAAATACGCAGTATTTT. This encodes CASSETGLAGPNTQYF.

The rearrangement uses TRBV6-1 and TRBJ2-6; 8 bases align to TRBD2. This CDR3 contains 17 residues. Germline V gives CDR1 MNHNS, CDR2 SASEGT. Unmatched junction bases numbered 11, after V lost 7 bases and J lost 3 bases. As DNA, the CDR3 is TGTGCCAGCACCTCACGGGGGGGGGCCCTTGGGGCCAACGTCCTGACTTTC. The encoded protein is CASTSRGGALGANVLTF.

This clonotype was found many times. CDR3 protein: CASSQEGGPSSGANVLTF. The CDR3 DNA is TGCGCCAGCAGCCAAGAAGGAGGGCCGAGCTCTGGGGCCAACGTCCTGACTTTC. The V call is TRBV4-3, the J call TRBJ2-6, with D tentatively TRBD2 (6 bases). Per germline, CDR1 LGHNA and CDR2 YSLEER. The germline V and J ends were trimmed by 0 bases and 0 bases, with 12 bases remaining between them. The CDR3 runs to 18 residues.

This clonotype was seen a few times. The chain carries TRBV7-9 and TRBJ2-2; TRBD1 matches 7 bases. The CDR3 is 13 residues long. V shed 6 bases and J 7 bases; nucleotides not matched to a gene: 5. Germline assignment: CDR1 SEHNR and CDR2 FQNEAQ (reference sequence). The CDR3 DNA sequence: TGTGCCAGCAGACCTGGACAGGACGGGGAGCTGTTTTTT. It yields the protein CASRPGQDGELFF.

In this sample, this clonotype turned up a few times. J is TRBJ1-5 and V is TRBV20-1; no firm D call. This CDR3 is 12 amino acids long. V gave up 0 bases and J gave up 6 bases, with 6 bases separating them. Germline assignment: CDR1 DFQATT and CDR2 SNEGSKA (reference sequence). The CDR3 region is CSARDPVQPQHF. In DNA form, the CDR3 reads TGCAGTGCTAGAGATCCGGTTCAGCCCCAGCATTTT.

V gene TRBV4-2 combines with J gene TRBJ2-5; tentative D call: TRBD2 (7 bases). V dropped 0 bases and J dropped 0 bases, with 11 bases sitting between them. The CDR3 is 16 amino acids. From germline, CDR1 is LGHNA and CDR2 YNFKEQ. CDR3 sequence reads: CASSQERGGYQETQYF. As DNA, the CDR3 is TGTGCCAGCAGCCAAGAACGCGGGGGCTACCAAGAGACCCAGTACTTC.

Only a few counts were recorded for this clonotype. The genes are TRBV29-1 and TRBJ2-4; 7 nucleotides match TRBD1. The CDR3 loop spans 14 amino acids. Germline loops: CDR1 SQVTM, CDR2 ANQGSEA. Trimming took 6 bases from V and 0 from J; bases not matched to a gene: 5. Written as DNA, the CDR3 is TGCAGCGTATCGACAGGGCTAGCCAAAAACATTCAGTACTTC. This translates into CSVSTGLAKNIQYF.

This clonotype was found a few times. This rearrangement joins TRBV3-1 to TRBJ1-1; 8 bases align to TRBD1. J lost 3 bases, V lost 2 bases, and 11 bases had no gene match. Germline V gene lookup returns CDR1 LGHDT and CDR2 YNNKEL (reference sequence). CDR3 length equals 17 residues. Here the CDR3 DNA reads TGTGCCAGCAGCCAATGGGGGACAGGTGGAGGGCACACTGAAGCTTTCTTT. It encodes CASSQWGTGGGHTEAFF.

The V call is TRBV5-1, the J call TRBJ2-5; D is ambiguous. V dropped 3 bases and J dropped 0 bases, with 9 bases sitting between them. CDR3 length: 14 residues. Germline V gives CDR1 SGHRS, CDR2 YFSETQ. DNA for the CDR3: TGCGCCAGCAGCTATAGTTCGTACCAAGAGACCCAGTACTTC. This codes for CASSYSSYQETQYF.

The chain combines TRBV6-5 with TRBJ1-1; D is uncertain. V was shortened by 4 bases and J by 1 base, with 13 bases between the two germline ends. The CDR3 is 15 amino acids. From germline, CDR1 is MNHEY and CDR2 SVGAGI. Here the CDR3 DNA reads TGTGCCAGCAGTTCTTTTTACGGACCGAACACTGAAGCTTTCTTT. Its protein product is CASSSFYGPNTEAFF.

This chain connects TRBV7-2 to TRBJ2-2; the match to TRBD1 covers 8 bases. From germline, CDR1 is SGHTA and CDR2 FQGNSA. This CDR3 is built from 14 residues. V was clipped by 5 bases and J by 5 bases; unmatched bases: 4. Here the CDR3 DNA reads TGTGCCAGCAGCCTTAACAGGGGGACCGGGGAGCTGTTTTTT. It codes for CASSLNRGTGELFF.

This sequence joins TRBV12-3 or TRBV12-4 and TRBJ2-7; D unclear. The CDR3 runs 12 residues. The V and J ends lost 4 bases and 5 bases respectively, with 9 bases between them. CDR3 amino acids: CASSYLWDEQYF. CDR3 in DNA: TGTGCCAGCAGTTATCTATGGGACGAGCAGTACTTC.

The V gene is TRBV19, the J gene TRBJ2-7; 8 positions match TRBD1. The CDR3 sequence is 19 residues long. The V and J ends lost 1 base and 3 bases, in that order; junction bases with no gene match: 17. Looked up from germline, CDR1 is LNHDA and CDR2 is SQIVND (reference sequence). The CDR3, as DNA: TGTGCCAGTAGTATAGGGAGGAGGACAGGGACAAGTCGCTACTACGAGCAGTACTTC. Amino acid sequence: CASSIGRRTGTSRYYEQYF.

The J gene is TRBJ2-7, the V gene TRBV5-1; 9 nucleotides line up with TRBD1. The CDR3 loop spans 16 amino acids. V gave up 2 bases and J gave up 1 base; unmatched junction bases: 7. Germline assignment: CDR1 SGHRS and CDR2 YFSETQ. The CDR3 coding sequence is TGCGCCAGCAGCTTCATGCACGGGACAGGGTCCTACGAGCAGTACTTC. Translated: CASSFMHGTGSYEQYF.